This entry features one T cell receptor (beta chain) sequence. This entry is derived from a study of cytomegalovirus exposure and HLA in healthy donors. V was clipped by 5 bases and J by 3 bases; unmatched bases: 10. The CDR3 extends over 16 amino acids. CDR1 and CDR2 from the germline V gene are SGHTA and FQGNSA. PCR was performed using 60 Vbeta and 13 Jbeta primers. Generated by immunoSEQ multiplex PCR, the TCRdb table keeps only in-frame clones and is missing some. The sample's table shows about 170,000 clones. The receptor was isolated from a woman younger than 35 in good health and CMV-seropositive. Sequencing was carried out using PBMCs. This chain connects TRBV7-2 to TRBJ1-1, with 9 bases aligning to TRBD1. Here the CDR3 reads CASSPRDRVLHTEAFF. The CDR3 nucleotides read TGTGCCAGCAGCCCCCGGGACAGGGTTTTGCACACTGAAGCTTTCTTT.